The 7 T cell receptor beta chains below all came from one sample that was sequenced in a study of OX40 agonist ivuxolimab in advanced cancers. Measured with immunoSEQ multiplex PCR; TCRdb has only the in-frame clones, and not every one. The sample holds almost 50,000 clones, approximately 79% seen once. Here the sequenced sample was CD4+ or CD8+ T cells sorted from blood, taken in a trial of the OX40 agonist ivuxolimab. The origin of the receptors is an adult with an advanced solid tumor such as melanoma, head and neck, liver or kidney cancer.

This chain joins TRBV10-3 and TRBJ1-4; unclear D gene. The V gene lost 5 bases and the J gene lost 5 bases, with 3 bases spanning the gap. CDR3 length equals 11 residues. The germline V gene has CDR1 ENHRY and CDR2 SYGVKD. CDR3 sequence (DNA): TGTGCCATCAGTAAAAATGAAAAACTGTTTTTT. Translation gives CAISKNEKLFF.

This chain's CDR3 is CASSLGPGLGEKLFF. In DNA, the CDR3 is TGCGCCAGCAGCTTGGGGCCGGGACTCGGAGAAAAACTGTTTTTT. The V call is TRBV5-1, the J call TRBJ1-4, with D perhaps matching TRBD1 (5 bases). CDR1 and CDR2 (germline): SGHRS, YFSETQ. V lost 0 bases to trimming and J lost 8 bases, with 14 bases between them. This CDR3 contains 15 residues.

The DNA of the CDR3 is TGCGCCAGCAGCATTGGACGGGAGGAGGAGACCCAGTACTTC. It specifies CASSIGREEETQYF. J is TRBJ2-5 and V is TRBV5-1, with 7 bases fitting TRBD2. There are 14 residues in the CDR3. From germline, CDR1 is SGHRS and CDR2 YFSETQ. J was trimmed by 5 bases and V by 4 bases; bases with no gene match: 8.

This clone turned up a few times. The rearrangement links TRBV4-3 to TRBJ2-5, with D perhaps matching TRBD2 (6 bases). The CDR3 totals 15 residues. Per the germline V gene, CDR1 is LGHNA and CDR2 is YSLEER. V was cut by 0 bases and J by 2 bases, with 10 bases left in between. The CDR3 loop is CASSQDTTSQETQYF. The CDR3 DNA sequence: TGCGCCAGCAGCCAAGATACGACTAGTCAAGAGACCCAGTACTTC.

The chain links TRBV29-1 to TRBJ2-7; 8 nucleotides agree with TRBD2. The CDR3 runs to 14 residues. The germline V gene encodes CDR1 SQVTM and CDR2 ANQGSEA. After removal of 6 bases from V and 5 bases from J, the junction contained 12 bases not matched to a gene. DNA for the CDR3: TGCAGCGTGGCGCTCGGGAGGGCCTGGGACGAGCAGTACTTC. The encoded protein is CSVALGRAWDEQYF.

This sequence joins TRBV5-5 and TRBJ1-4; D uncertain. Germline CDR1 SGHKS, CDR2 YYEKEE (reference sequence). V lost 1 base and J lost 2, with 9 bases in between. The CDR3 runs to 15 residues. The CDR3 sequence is CASSLIGSTNEKLFF. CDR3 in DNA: TGTGCCAGCAGCTTGATAGGCAGTACTAATGAAAAACTGTTTTTT.

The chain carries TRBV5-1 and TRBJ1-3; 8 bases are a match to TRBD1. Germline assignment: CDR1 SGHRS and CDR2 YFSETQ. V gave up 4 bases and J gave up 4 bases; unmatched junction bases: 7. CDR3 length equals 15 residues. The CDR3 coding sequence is TGCGCCAGCAGCGAACAGGGGGTGGTCGGAAACACCATATATTTT. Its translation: CASSEQGVVGNTIYF.